The 21 T cell receptor beta chains given below trace back to one sample, sequenced in a study of T cell responses to AZD1222 COVID-19 vaccine. The table came from immunoSEQ multiplex PCR; TCRdb's copy has only in-frame clones and leaves some out. The sample lists tens of thousands of clones; 85% were seen once. The sequencing used peripheral blood, collected 28 days after the second AZD1222 dose. These TCRs come from an adult who received the AZD1222 COVID-19 vaccine.

The chain recombines TRBV6-5 with TRBJ1-2, with a tentative D call TRBD1 (5 bases). From germline, CDR1 is MNHEY and CDR2 SVGAGI. This CDR3 has 14 amino acids. The V end lost 11 bases, the J end lost 0 bases, and 16 bases lay between the germline ends. CDR3 coding DNA: TGTGCCGCCGGGGCCCATCCTCCTAACTATGGCTACACCTTC. This codes for CAAGAHPPNYGYTF.

V gene TRBV5-1 combines with J gene TRBJ2-5; the match to TRBD2 covers 10 bases. The germline V gene encodes CDR1 SGHRS and CDR2 YFSETQ. V lost 4 bases and J lost 0; bases outside the gene matches: 6. CDR3 length: 16 amino acids. CDR3 region: CASSPSGLAYQETQYF. CDR3 in DNA: TGCGCCAGCAGCCCGTCGGGACTAGCGTACCAAGAGACCCAGTACTTC.

The chain recombines TRBV3-1 (or the pseudogene TRBV3-2) with TRBJ1-1; D not certain. V lost 3 bases and J 0 bases, leaving 2 bases between the germline ends. The CDR3 loop spans 12 amino acids. Germline CDR1 and CDR2: LGHDT and YNNKEL (reference sequence). The CDR3 loop is CASSHLNTEAFF. The CDR3 DNA reads as TGTGCCAGCAGCCACCTGAACACTGAAGCTTTCTTT.

The sample holds one count of this clone. The chain has TRBV10-1 and TRBJ2-1, with D tentatively TRBD1 (6 bases). CDR1 is WNHNN and CDR2 is SYGVQD in the germline V gene (reference sequence). V lost 9 bases and J 1 base, leaving 7 bases between the germline ends. The CDR3 is made up of 12 amino acids. CDR3 region: CASGTSYNEQFF. The CDR3 coding sequence is TGCGCCAGTGGGACATCCTACAATGAGCAGTTCTTC.

This chain joins TRBV5-1 and TRBJ1-1; D remains unclear. The CDR3 covers 15 residues. Germline CDR1 and CDR2: SGHRS and YFSETQ. V was cut by 2 bases and J by 6 bases, with 17 bases left in between. The CDR3 coding sequence is TGCGCCAGCAGCTTCTTAGCGGGAAAACTAGCTGAAGCTTTCTTT. It codes for CASSFLAGKLAEAFF.

This sequence joins TRBV9 and TRBJ2-7; D is possibly TRBD1 (5 bases). Germline loops: CDR1 SGDLS, CDR2 YYNGEE. This CDR3 contains 15 residues. The V gene lost 0 bases and the J gene lost 6 bases, with 16 bases spanning the gap. The CDR3 DNA follows: TGTGCCAGCAGCGTAGCCTTTTCGGACATGCGCGAGCAGTACTTC. Translated, it gives CASSVAFSDMREQYF.

V gene TRBV19 combines with J gene TRBJ2-3; D possibly corresponds to TRBD1 (5 bases). This CDR3 has 14 amino acids. V dropped 2 bases and J dropped 4 bases, with 10 bases sitting between them. CDR1 LNHDA and CDR2 SQIVND come from the germline V gene (reference sequence). The CDR3 nucleotides are TGTGCCAGTAGTATATTTCTAGGGGCAGATACGCAGTATTTT. This translates into CASSIFLGADTQYF.

This clone was detected only a few times. The chain combines TRBV4-2 with TRBJ2-7, with 8 nucleotides matching TRBD2. This CDR3 has 15 residues. V dropped 0 bases and J dropped 2; count of bases not matched to a gene: 3. Germline CDR1 is LGHNA and CDR2 is YNFKEQ. CDR3 residues: CASSQERGLAYEQYF. The CDR3 DNA reads as TGTGCCAGCAGCCAAGAAAGGGGACTAGCCTACGAGCAGTACTTC.

The chain combines TRBV29-1 with TRBJ2-4; TRBD1 aligns across 9 bases. Germline V gives CDR1 SQVTM, CDR2 ANQGSEA. Unmatched junction bases numbered 12, after V lost 3 bases and J lost 0 bases. This CDR3 has 18 residues. DNA for the CDR3: TGCAGCGTTGAGGCCGGAGGACAGGGGTTATTAGCCAAAAACATTCAGTACTTC. It is translated as CSVEAGGQGLLAKNIQYF.

The V gene is TRBV27, the J gene TRBJ1-4; D perhaps matches TRBD1 (6 bases). CDR1 and CDR2 (germline): MNHEY, SMNVEV (reference sequence). The CDR3 loop spans 14 amino acids. Trimming cost V 8 bases and J 8 bases, with 18 bases left between them. CDR3 sequence (DNA): TGTGCCAGCCGGCCCGGGGGTGGGGGCGAAAAACTGTTTTTT. It encodes CASRPGGGGEKLFF.

This clone was observed a single time. The chain couples TRBV11-2 to TRBJ2-1; TRBD1 matches 7 bases. The CDR3 is made up of 13 amino acids. J lost 5 bases, V lost 5 bases, and 3 bases had no gene match. The germline CDR1 and CDR2 sequences are SGHAT and FQNNGV. CDR3 in DNA: TGTGCCAGCAGCCCGGGACAGAACAATGAGCAGTTCTTC. Amino acids: CASSPGQNNEQFF.

This clone was observed a single time. V gene TRBV7-3 combines with J gene TRBJ2-7; 10 bases align to TRBD1. Per the germline V gene, CDR1 is SGHTA and CDR2 is FQGTGA. The CDR3 is 16 amino acids. Trimming removed 1 base from V and 7 bases from J; junction bases left unmatched: 10. The CDR3 here is CASSLMAAGTGVEQYF. CDR3 nucleotide sequence: TGTGCCAGCAGCTTAATGGCCGCCGGGACAGGGGTTGAGCAGTACTTC.

The chain links TRBV19 to TRBJ1-1; no clear D. V lost 3 bases, J lost 4 bases, and 9 bases lay in between. Germline lookup yields CDR1 LNHDA and CDR2 SQIVND (reference sequence). The CDR3 has 13 amino acids. The CDR3 sequence: CASSIGRITEAFF. The CDR3 bases are TGTGCCAGTAGTATCGGTCGGATCACTGAAGCTTTCTTT.

The rearrangement links TRBV24-1 to TRBJ2-3; 9 nucleotides agree with TRBD1. The CDR3 spans 14 residues. V was clipped by 7 bases and J by 5 bases; unmatched bases: 6. From germline, CDR1 is KGHDR and CDR2 SFDVKD. CDR3 bases: TGTGCCACCAGCGAAACAGGGGGCCTAGATACGCAGTATTTT. The encoded protein is CATSETGGLDTQYF.

Remarks on this clone: The same CDR3 also results from other DNA sequences found in this sample. The genes are TRBV5-1 and TRBJ2-3; 7 bases are shared with TRBD1. The CDR3 spans 15 residues. Germline V lookup: CDR1 SGHRS, CDR2 YFSETQ. Trimming removed 0 bases from V and 3 bases from J; junction bases left unmatched: 4. CDR3 DNA: TGCGCCAGCAGCTTGGAAGGGGGCTTGACAGATACGCAGTATTTT. Its translation is CASSLEGGLTDTQYF.

V usage is TRBV24-1 and J usage is TRBJ1-2; a weak D match, TRBD1 (5 bases). The germline V gene has CDR1 KGHDR and CDR2 SFDVKD. The CDR3 has 14 residues. V gave up 4 bases and J gave up 4 bases, with 12 bases separating them. For the CDR3, the DNA is TGTGCCACCAGTGAAGCGGGACCGATCTATGGCTACACCTTC. It specifies CATSEAGPIYGYTF.

V is TRBV6-5 and J is TRBJ2-7; 9 nucleotides agree with TRBD1. V gave up 7 bases and J gave up 2 bases; unmatched junction bases: 9. The CDR3 contains 15 residues. Germline CDR1 MNHEY, CDR2 SVGAGI. The CDR3 protein is CASKADRGGPYEQYF. The DNA of the CDR3 is TGTGCCAGCAAAGCAGACAGGGGGGGCCCCTACGAGCAGTACTTC.

The chain is built from TRBV9 and TRBJ2-2; TRBD1 or TRBD2 may be the D gene (6 bases each). The CDR3 loop spans 15 amino acids. Germline V gives CDR1 SGDLS, CDR2 YYNGEE. Trimming removed 6 bases from V and 4 bases from J, with 16 bases in between. CDR3 DNA sequence: TGTGCCAGCACCCCACCCGGGGGCTTCACCGGGGAGCTGTTTTTT. Translated, it gives CASTPPGGFTGELFF.

This sequence joins TRBV25-1 and TRBJ1-6; a weak D match, TRBD1 (5 bases). V lost 6 bases to trimming and J lost 6 bases, with 15 bases between them. Germline CDR1 MGHDK, CDR2 SYGVNS. The CDR3 runs 15 residues. The chain's CDR3 is CASSRGGRSNSPLHF. The CDR3 nucleotides are TGTGCCAGCAGCCGGGGGGGTAGGAGTAATTCACCCCTCCACTTT.

J is TRBJ2-7 and V is TRBV27; possibly TRBD1 or TRBD2 for D (6 bases each). The CDR3 sequence is 16 residues long. V was cut by 2 bases and J by 3 bases, with 17 bases left in between. Germline V gene data show CDR1 as MNHEY and CDR2 as SMNVEV (reference sequence). The CDR3 here is CASSLAHGGAYYEQYF. In DNA form, the CDR3 reads TGTGCCAGCAGTTTAGCCCACGGGGGCGCTTACTACGAGCAGTACTTC.

The chain employs TRBV7-8 and TRBJ1-5; D is perhaps TRBD1 (5 bases). Germline V CDR1 and CDR2: SGHVS, FQNEAQ. Deletions cut 3 bases from V and 2 bases from J, with 14 bases between. This CDR3 region has 16 residues. The CDR3 sequence: CASSFDSRSGNQPQHF. The CDR3 bases are TGTGCCAGCAGCTTCGACAGCCGGTCGGGCAATCAGCCCCAGCATTTT.